The next 11 T cell receptor beta chains were all read from a single sample in a study of shared clonotypes between healthy human individuals. Measured with immunoSEQ multiplex PCR; TCRdb has only the in-frame clones, and not every one. The sample records a few million clones, 85% to 95% being singletons. Sequencing was done on a sample of naive CD4+ T cells from PBMCs. Subset here: CD45RA+ positively selected. The receptors stem from a man aged 18-30 years in good health. Some clones in this sample may be carry-over from other donors' samples.

The rearrangement uses TRBV27 and TRBJ1-2, with D perhaps matching TRBD1 (6 bases). Germline assignment: CDR1 MNHEY and CDR2 SMNVEV (reference sequence). This CDR3 spans 15 amino acids. Trimming removed 8 bases from V and 4 bases from J, with 20 bases in between. CDR3 sequence reads: CASALTVGQFYGYTF. The DNA for the CDR3 is TGTGCCAGCGCCCTAACTGTCGGACAGTTCTATGGCTACACCTTC.

This clone appeared once. The genes are TRBV7-9 and TRBJ2-3, with TRBD1 matching over 7 bases. Germline V gene lookup returns CDR1 SEHNR and CDR2 FQNEAQ (reference sequence). The junction had 17 bases not matched to a gene; V was cut back by 5 bases and J by 0 bases. CDR3 length: 19 amino acids. The CDR3 sequence is CASSPGYRDSYRSTDTQYF. In DNA form, the CDR3 reads TGTGCCAGCAGCCCAGGTTACCGGGACAGCTATCGAAGCACAGATACGCAGTATTTT.

The gene calls are TRBV18 and TRBJ1-2; tentatively, D is TRBD1 (5 bases). V lost 6 bases and J 0 bases, leaving 20 bases between the germline ends. Germline CDR1 is KGHSH and CDR2 is LQKENI. This CDR3 has 17 residues. The CDR3 nucleotides read TGTGCCAGCTCTCATTTCCAGATCGCAGGGTCTAACTATGGCTACACCTTC. It codes for CASSHFQIAGSNYGYTF.

The chain joins TRBV7-9 to TRBJ2-7, with TRBD1 as a possible D gene (5 bases). The germline V and J ends were trimmed by 1 base and 6 bases, with 19 bases remaining between them. CDR3 size: 16 residues. The germline V gene encodes CDR1 SEHNR and CDR2 FQNEAQ (reference sequence). CDR3 residues: CASSLGVGQGYREQYF. In DNA form, the CDR3 reads TGTGCCAGCAGCTTAGGAGTAGGCCAGGGTTATCGCGAGCAGTACTTC.

This clone has more than one count but fewer than ten. The CDR3 loop is CASSLRSGSSYEQYF. CDR3 DNA sequence: TGCGCCAGCAGCTTGCGGTCCGGGTCATCCTACGAGCAGTACTTC. The chain recombines TRBV5-1 with TRBJ2-7, with unresolved D. The CDR3 is 15 amino acids. Per the germline V gene, CDR1 is SGHRS and CDR2 is YFSETQ. Trimming stripped 1 base from V and 1 base from J, with 12 bases between.

The CDR3 sequence is CASSELQSYEQYF. The CDR3 DNA reads TGTGCCAGCAGTGAATTGCAGTCCTACGAGCAGTACTTC. The V call is TRBV2, the J call TRBJ2-7, with D unresolved. Looked up from germline, CDR1 is SNHLY and CDR2 is FYNNEI. V was trimmed by 2 bases and J by 1 base, leaving 6 bases between them. The CDR3 is 13 residues long.

Concerning this clone: The same CDR3 also results from other DNA sequences found in this sample. The chain joins TRBV7-8 to TRBJ1-1; D not resolved. Germline V gives CDR1 SGHVS, CDR2 FQNEAQ. Between the trimmed V and J ends, which lost 0 bases and 4 bases, there was a span of 3 bases. CDR3 size: 12 residues. CDR3 nucleotides: TGTGCCAGCAGCTTAGCGGGCACTGAAGCTTTCTTT. It codes for CASSLAGTEAFF.

This chain connects TRBV14 to TRBJ2-2, with D perhaps matching TRBD1 or TRBD2 (5 bases each). Trimming left V 4 bases short and J 2 bases short, with 14 bases between. The length of the CDR3 is 16 residues. Germline V gene sequence: CDR1 SGHDN, CDR2 FVKESK. CDR3 DNA: TGTGCCAGCAGCCGGCCCTCGGGACCCAACACCGGGGAGCTGTTTTTT. Residues: CASSRPSGPNTGELFF.

The chain is built from TRBV28 and TRBJ1-5; no definite D call. The CDR3 length is 13 residues. Trimming pared 0 bases from V and 6 bases from J, leaving 6 bases between. Germline CDR1 MDHEN, CDR2 SYDVKM. As DNA, the CDR3 is TGTGCCAGCAGTTTATGGGGAACTCAGCCCCAGCATTTT. This codes for CASSLWGTQPQHF.

This chain uses TRBV18 with TRBJ1-1, with D possibly being TRBD1 (6 bases). Per germline, CDR1 KGHSH and CDR2 LQKENI. CDR3 length: 12 amino acids. V shed 6 bases and J shed 7 bases, with 12 bases lying between them. This chain's CDR3 is CASSPDRFEAFF. The CDR3 nucleotides read TGTGCCAGCTCCCCGGACAGATTTGAAGCTTTCTTT.

The rearrangement uses TRBV6-6 and TRBJ2-7; D gene unclear. Germline V CDR1 and CDR2: MNHNY, SVGAGI (reference sequence). Between the trimmed V and J ends, which lost 5 bases and 3 bases, there was a span of 11 bases. This CDR3 region has 13 residues. CDR3 sequence (DNA): TGTGCCAGCAGTAGAATAGCTGTCTACGAGCAGTACTTC. Amino acid sequence: CASSRIAVYEQYF.